These 20 T cell receptor beta chains were sequenced from one sample in a study of T-cell reconstitution after alpha-beta-depleted transplantation in children. Construction of the TCRbeta library involved unique molecular identifiers. Each CDR3 protein is one row after TCRdb ran MiXCR on the PCR reads. The sample holds 80,000 or so distinct CDR3 sequences, 14% seen once. The sample in question was PBMCs, mostly from graft donor cells, obtained 180 days after TCRalphabeta/CD19-depleted stem cell transplant. The receptors here all came from a male patient aged 2 to 9 who had a stem cell transplant for acute lymphoblastic leukemia, so the T cells may come from the graft donor.

The CDR3, as DNA: TGCGCCAGCAGCCGGGGAGGGGGGGCGCAGGAGACCCAGTACTTC. It translates to CASSRGGGAQETQYF. The V call is TRBV5-1, the J call TRBJ2-5; D perhaps matches TRBD2 (7 bases). Trimming stripped 4 bases from V and 5 bases from J, with 18 bases between. Germline loops: CDR1 SGHRS, CDR2 YFSETQ. CDR3 length: 15 residues.

This clonotype was counted a few times. This chain links TRBV20-1 with TRBJ2-1; 12 positions agree with TRBD2. Losses at the gene ends were 0 bases for V and 2 bases for J; bases not matched to a gene: 8. The CDR3 spans 18 residues. Germline-derived CDR1 and CDR2 are DFQATT and SNEGSKA (reference sequence). The chain's CDR3 is CSARDWLAGGHAYNEQFF. CDR3 bases: TGCAGTGCTAGAGACTGGCTAGCGGGAGGGCATGCCTACAATGAGCAGTTCTTC.

The V and J genes are TRBV4-3 and TRBJ2-7; D is undetermined. V was cut by 0 bases and J by 6 bases, with 9 bases left in between. The germline V gene encodes CDR1 LGHNA and CDR2 YSLEER. This CDR3 spans 13 amino acids. CDR3 sequence reads: CASSQEHDGEQYF. The CDR3 DNA follows: TGCGCCAGCAGCCAAGAGCACGACGGCGAGCAGTACTTC.

This clonotype was seen only a few times. The rearrangement links TRBV5-4 to TRBJ2-3; TRBD2 matches 7 bases. Unmatched junction bases numbered 4, after V lost 0 bases and J lost 0 bases. Germline CDR1 is SGHNT and CDR2 is YYREEE (reference sequence). The CDR3 is 16 amino acids. The CDR3, as DNA: TGTGCCAGCAGCTTGGTTAGCGGGCCTAGCACAGATACGCAGTATTTT. Protein product: CASSLVSGPSTDTQYF.

This clonotype has more than one count but fewer than ten. This sequence joins TRBV29-1 and TRBJ2-3; 7 bases match TRBD1. V dropped 8 bases and J dropped 2; count of bases not matched to a gene: 4. The CDR3 has 12 amino acids. Per germline, CDR1 SQVTM and CDR2 ANQGSEA. CDR3 sequence (DNA): TGCAGCCTGGGACAGCTCACAGATACGCAGTATTTT. This sequence encodes CSLGQLTDTQYF.

This clonotype was seen a few times. Compared with germline, one end of the junction differs, possibly owing to a read error. The rearrangement links TRBV6-1 to TRBJ1-2; TRBD1 agrees at 7 bases. CDR3 size: 14 residues. In germline, CDR1 is MNHNS, CDR2 SASEGT. The CDR3 bases are TGTGCCAGCAGTCCCCGGACAGGAAACTATGGCGACACCTTC. Protein sequence: CASSPRTGNYGDTF.

V gene TRBV24-1 combines with J gene TRBJ2-7, with no clear D. The CDR3 length is 13 residues. Germline V CDR1 and CDR2: KGHDR, SFDVKD. V was shortened by 4 bases and J by 7 bases, with 13 bases between the two germline ends. The CDR3, as DNA: TGTGCCACCAGTGACTCGGCCCAAAGGGAGCAGTACTTC. It yields the protein CATSDSAQREQYF.

This clonotype turned up a few times. The chain carries TRBV9 and TRBJ2-2; 9 bases match TRBD1. In germline, CDR1 is SGDLS, CDR2 YYNGEE. The CDR3 is made up of 17 amino acids. The trim removed 4 bases at V and 4 bases at J, leaving 11 bases unmatched. Here the CDR3 reads CASSSARDRGGTGELFF. DNA of the CDR3: TGTGCCAGCAGCTCGGCTCGAGACAGGGGGGGCACCGGGGAGCTGTTTTTT. Variable domain in full (rest from reference TRBV9 and TRBJ2-2): DSGVTQTPKHLITATGQRVTLRCSPRSGDLSVYWYQQSLDQGLQFLIQYYNGEERAKGNILERFSAQQFPDLHSELNLSSLELGDSALYFCASSSARDRGGTGELFFGEGSRLTVL.

The V gene is TRBV27, the J gene TRBJ1-6; D is unresolved. There are 13 residues in the CDR3. Trimming stripped 2 bases from V and 10 bases from J, with 9 bases between. Germline V gives CDR1 MNHEY, CDR2 SMNVEV (reference sequence). CDR3 amino acids: CASSLTVGSPLHF. For the CDR3, the DNA is TGTGCCAGCAGTTTAACTGTGGGGTCACCCCTCCACTTT.

This chain links TRBV10-3 with TRBJ1-2, with 9 bases that match TRBD1. Germline V gives CDR1 ENHRY, CDR2 SYGVKD. There are 14 residues in the CDR3. V was pared by 4 bases and J by 8 bases, with 8 bases of the junction left unmatched. The CDR3 spells CAISVGGQGRGYTF. Here the CDR3 DNA reads TGTGCCATCAGTGTTGGGGGACAGGGACGAGGCTACACCTTC.

V gene TRBV20-1 combines with J gene TRBJ2-1; TRBD2 matches 11 bases. The germline V gene has CDR1 DFQATT and CDR2 SNEGSKA (reference sequence). The CDR3 has 16 residues. Losses at the gene ends were 4 bases for V and 1 base for J; bases not matched to a gene: 6. CDR3 protein: CSATSGTSGSYNEQFF. CDR3 in DNA: TGCAGTGCTACCTCCGGGACTAGCGGTTCCTACAATGAGCAGTTCTTC.

This rearrangement joins TRBV4-3 to TRBJ1-2; D uncertain. CDR3 length equals 15 residues. The V gene's germline CDR1 is LGHNA and CDR2 YSLEER. Trimming took off 1 base at V and 3 bases at J, with 12 bases between the two ends. The CDR3 region is CASSQVMASYYGYTF. The CDR3 region has the DNA TGCGCCAGCAGCCAAGTTATGGCCAGCTACTATGGCTACACCTTC.

This clonotype was seen a few times. This rearrangement joins TRBV6-5 to TRBJ2-2, with D possibly matching TRBD2 (5 bases). V dropped 2 bases and J dropped 7 bases, with 17 bases sitting between them. The CDR3 extends over 16 amino acids. Germline V lookup: CDR1 MNHEY, CDR2 SVGAGI. In nucleotides, the CDR3 is TGTGCCAGCAGTTACGGGTTACGTGGGAGCGGCGGGGAGCTGTTTTTT. This translates into CASSYGLRGSGGELFF.

On this clonotype: One base away lies a much larger clone, so this may be a sequencing read error. J is TRBJ2-2 and V is TRBV28, with 7 bases matching TRBD2. Trimming removed 4 bases from V and 15 bases from J; junction bases left unmatched: 5. The germline V gene has CDR1 MDHEN and CDR2 SYDVKM. This CDR3 region has 11 residues. The CDR3 coding sequence is TGTGCCAGCAGTTCGGGCGGGAGAGTGTTTTTT. Translated: CASSSGGRVFF.

The J gene is TRBJ1-1, the V gene TRBV7-9; maybe TRBD1 (5 bases). The germline gives CDR1 SEHNR, CDR2 FQNEAQ (reference sequence). The V end was cut by 5 bases, the J end by 0 bases, with 13 bases between. The CDR3 runs 15 residues. The CDR3 spells CASSEPGRMNTEAFF. In nucleotides, the CDR3 is TGTGCCAGCAGCGAGCCGGGACGGATGAACACTGAAGCTTTCTTT.

The chain carries TRBV28 and TRBJ1-6, with 8 nucleotides matching TRBD1. The CDR3 extends over 14 amino acids. V gave up 5 bases and J gave up 3 bases; unmatched junction bases: 0. Germline assignment: CDR1 MDHEN and CDR2 SYDVKM. The CDR3 protein is CASSGTGYNSPLHF. CDR3 nucleotide sequence: TGTGCCAGCAGTGGGACAGGCTATAATTCACCCCTCCACTTT.

In its sample, this clonotype was seen a few times. The rearrangement joins TRBV20-1 to TRBJ1-2; 10 bases line up with TRBD1. The trim removed 6 bases at V and 6 bases at J, leaving 4 bases unmatched. CDR1 is DFQATT, CDR2 SNEGSKA, per germline (reference sequence). The CDR3 extends over 12 amino acids. The DNA for the CDR3 is TGCAGTGCCAGACAGGGGGCGAATGGCTACACCTTC. Its translation is CSARQGANGYTF.

This clonotype was detected many times. The CDR3 coding sequence is TGTGCCAGCAGCTTATCCGCGGGTTACTATGGCTACACCTTC. Translation: CASSLSAGYYGYTF. The chain carries TRBV7-2 and TRBJ1-2; D unclear. CDR3 length: 14 residues. Germline CDR1 SGHTA, CDR2 FQGNSA. With 2 bases removed from V and 3 bases from J, the gap between germline ends came to 10 bases.

This clonotype was recorded many times. The V call is TRBV12-5, the J call TRBJ1-5; perhaps TRBD1 as D (6 bases). Germline CDR1 LGHNT, CDR2 FRNRAP. With 2 bases removed from V and 2 bases from J, the gap between germline ends came to 22 bases. The CDR3 has 19 residues. CDR3 in amino acids: CASGLPKPGESFGNQPQHF. The CDR3 DNA reads as TGTGCTAGTGGTTTGCCCAAACCAGGGGAAAGCTTCGGCAATCAGCCCCAGCATTTT.

CDR3 sequence reads: CASSQGQQETQYF. DNA of the CDR3: TGCGCCAGCAGCCAAGGACAGCAAGAGACCCAGTACTTC. The rearrangement links TRBV4-1 to TRBJ2-5, with D tentatively TRBD1 (5 bases). Per germline, CDR1 MGHRA and CDR2 YSYEKL. Trimming cost V 1 base and J 2 bases, with 5 bases left between them. CDR3 length: 13 residues.